Below are 26 T cell receptor beta chains sequenced from a single sample in a study of T cell repertoires in cytomegalovirus infection. Using its own MiXCR run on the reads, TCRdb lists one record per CDR3 protein. The table lists about 740,000 distinct CDR3 sequences, 35% of them singletons. The sample taken for sequencing was PBMCs. Receptors were obtained from a human donor in good health (CMV status not recorded). Some clones in this sample may be carry-over from other donors' samples.

The rearrangement uses TRBV27 and TRBJ1-6; D remains unclear. Trimming took 0 bases from V and 6 from J, leaving 9 bases between them. This CDR3 is 15 amino acids long. The germline CDR1 and CDR2 sequences are MNHEY and SMNVEV (reference sequence). In DNA form, the CDR3 reads TGTGCCAGCAGTTTATCGGGGTCTCCTAATTCACCCCTCCACTTT. Encoded protein: CASSLSGSPNSPLHF.

The chain couples TRBV29-1 to TRBJ1-6, with TRBD1 matching 7 bases. Trimming at V came to 6 bases and at J to 8 bases, leaving 7 bases not matched to a gene. The germline V gene has CDR1 SQVTM and CDR2 ANQGSEA. The CDR3 loop spans 13 amino acids. CDR3 in DNA: TGCAGCGTCGGACAGGAGGGGGATTCACCCCTCCACTTT. Residues: CSVGQEGDSPLHF.

This clonotype occurred many times. CDR3 region: CASSLGGRGGYEQYF. In nucleotides, the CDR3 is TGTGCCAGCAGCTTAGGGGGGCGCGGGGGCTACGAGCAGTACTTC. The chain couples TRBV7-6 to TRBJ2-7, with D perhaps matching TRBD2 (7 bases). The CDR3 is 15 residues long. Between the trimmed V and J ends, which lost 1 base and 3 bases, there was a span of 13 bases. CDR1 and CDR2 from the germline V gene are SGHVS and FNYEAQ.

The V gene is TRBV20-1, the J gene TRBJ1-1; no definite D call. From germline, CDR1 is DFQATT and CDR2 SNEGSKA (reference sequence). This CDR3 contains 14 residues. Trimming shortened V by 1 base and J by 3 bases, and 12 bases separated the two germline ends. The CDR3 DNA is TGCAGTGCTAGAGGGAGCCGGGAGGACACTGAAGCTTTCTTT. It specifies CSARGSREDTEAFF.

In the case of this clonotype: The CDR3 does not end in the conserved phenylalanine or tryptophan, so this is likely a read error. The chain recombines TRBV5-1 with TRBJ1-1, with D tentatively TRBD1 (6 bases). The CDR3 consists of 14 residues. Germline lookup yields CDR1 SGHRS and CDR2 YFSETQ. Trimming pared 3 bases from V and 4 bases from J, leaving 13 bases between. DNA for the CDR3: TGCGCCAGCAGCTGGAGACAGGAGGGCACTGAAGCTTTCATT. Its protein is CASSWRQEGTEAFI.

CDR3 region: CASSEAMTGALGYTF. The CDR3 DNA is TGTGCCAGCAGTGAGGCTATGACAGGGGCTCTTGGCTACACCTTC. This sequence joins TRBV6-1 and TRBJ1-2; TRBD1 matches at 8 bases. The junction had 10 bases not matched to a gene; V was cut back by 3 bases and J by 7 bases. The CDR3 length is 15 residues. CDR1 is MNHNS and CDR2 is SASEGT in the germline V gene.

The J gene is TRBJ2-1, the V gene TRBV24-1; tentatively, D is TRBD1 (5 bases). The CDR3 runs to 16 residues. The germline CDR1 and CDR2 sequences are KGHDR and SFDVKD. The ends were cut back, 3 bases at V and 3 bases at J, with 14 bases in the middle. CDR3 nucleotide sequence: TGTGCCACCAGTGATCAAGACAGCCGCATCTACAATGAGCAGTTCTTC. It codes for CATSDQDSRIYNEQFF.

The V gene is TRBV24-1, the J gene TRBJ2-5; 9 positions agree with TRBD1. Germline V gene sequence: CDR1 KGHDR, CDR2 SFDVKD. V lost 1 base and J lost 5; bases outside the gene matches: 13. The CDR3 is made up of 18 amino acids. CDR3 in amino acids: CATSDFEPATGGRETQYF. For the CDR3, the DNA is TGTGCCACCAGTGATTTCGAGCCCGCGACAGGGGGTAGGGAGACCCAGTACTTC.

The CDR3 region is CASGGASGSIDTQYF. The CDR3 coding sequence is TGTGCCAGCGGGGGGGCTAGCGGGAGTATAGATACGCAGTATTTT. The rearrangement joins TRBV28 to TRBJ2-3; 10 bases map to TRBD2. V dropped 8 bases and J dropped 5; count of bases not matched to a gene: 10. The germline V gene encodes CDR1 MDHEN and CDR2 SYDVKM. This CDR3 comprises 15 residues.

This clonotype was counted a few times. This sequence joins TRBV20-1 and TRBJ2-3; possibly TRBD2 for D (7 bases). Germline lookup yields CDR1 DFQATT and CDR2 SNEGSKA (reference sequence). The V end lost 3 bases, the J end lost 5 bases, and 18 bases lay between the germline ends. The CDR3 runs to 15 residues. The CDR3 loop is CSASKVAGAGDTQYF. Here the CDR3 DNA reads TGCAGTGCTAGCAAGGTTGCGGGGGCGGGAGATACGCAGTATTTT.

This clonotype turned up a few times. One end of the junction is discordant with germline, which a read error may explain. The chain has TRBV7-7 and TRBJ2-7; 8 nucleotides agree with TRBD1. The germline CDR1 and CDR2 sequences are SSHAT and FNYEAQ (reference sequence). The CDR3 is made up of 14 amino acids. DNA for the CDR3: TGTGCTAGCAGCTTAGGACAGGGAGGCGACGAGCAGTACTTC. Translation gives CASSLGQGGDEQYF.

This clonotype turned up a few times. J is TRBJ2-7 and V is TRBV7-9; D is undetermined. Germline V gene lookup returns CDR1 SEHNR and CDR2 FQNEAQ (reference sequence). V gave up 2 bases and J gave up 0 bases, with 14 bases separating them. The CDR3 totals 16 residues. Here the CDR3 reads CASSLLRGLSSYEQYF. As DNA, the CDR3 is TGTGCCAGCAGCTTACTCCGCGGTCTGAGCTCCTACGAGCAGTACTTC.

In the case of this clonotype: One end of the junction varies from germline; a read error may be responsible. The V gene is TRBV7-2, the J gene TRBJ1-2; D gene unclear. Germline values: CDR1 SGHTA, CDR2 FQGNSA. The CDR3 is 16 residues long. This chain's CDR3 is CARSLFRGLSNYVYTF. CDR3 nucleotide sequence: TGTGCCCGCAGCTTATTTCGAGGCCTATCTAACTATGTCTACACCTTC.

The V gene is TRBV28, the J gene TRBJ2-4, with 7 bases identical to TRBD1. From germline, CDR1 is MDHEN and CDR2 SYDVKM. The CDR3 is made up of 14 amino acids. V gave up 5 bases and J gave up 7 bases; unmatched junction bases: 8. The CDR3 coding sequence is TGTGCCAGCAGTCCACAGGGACAGTCCAACATTCAGTACTTC. This codes for CASSPQGQSNIQYF.

A word on this clonotype: One end of the junction varies from germline; a read error may be responsible. The genes are TRBV7-6 and TRBJ1-4, with D perhaps matching TRBD1 (6 bases). The CDR3 runs 15 residues. Germline values: CDR1 SGHVS, CDR2 FNYEAQ. CDR3 sequence (DNA): TGTTACAGCAGCTTAGAGCCAGGGGTGGATGAAAAACTTTTTTTT. This sequence encodes CYSSLEPGVDEKLFF.

V gene TRBV28 combines with J gene TRBJ1-5, with D unclear. The V gene lost 7 bases and the J gene lost 7 bases, with 14 bases spanning the gap. Germline V gives CDR1 MDHEN, CDR2 SYDVKM. This CDR3 is built from 13 residues. Written as DNA, the CDR3 is TGTGCCAGCATGGGCCAGGTCGGGCAGCCCCAGCATTTT. Residues: CASMGQVGQPQHF.

V gene TRBV12-3 or TRBV12-4 combines with J gene TRBJ1-2; possible D gene TRBD1, 5 bases. V lost 6 bases, J lost 6 bases, and 32 bases lay in between. This CDR3 spans 19 amino acids. The DNA for the CDR3 is TGTGCCAGCAGCTCCACTCCAGGGCGGACTCTAAAAAAAAATCATGGCTACACCTTC. It is translated as CASSSTPGRTLKKNHGYTF.

This clonotype was seen only a few times. The chain uses TRBV7-8 and TRBJ2-3, with D possibly matching TRBD1 (6 bases). Trimming stripped 7 bases from V and 2 bases from J, with 16 bases between. This CDR3 is built from 15 residues. CDR1 is SGHVS and CDR2 is FQNEAQ in the germline V gene. CDR3 nucleotides: TGTGCCAGCAAACCTTGGACAGCCAACACAGATACGCAGTATTTT. It translates to CASKPWTANTDTQYF.

Notes on this clonotype: A read error may explain this, as a much larger clone is one base away. This chain links TRBV7-2 with TRBJ1-3; no definite D call. The CDR3 extends over 16 amino acids. With 5 bases removed from V and 3 bases from J, the gap between germline ends came to 17 bases. Germline V gives CDR1 SGHTA, CDR2 FQGNSA. CDR3 region: CASSPGGRLFGNTIYF. The CDR3 DNA reads as TGTGCCAGCAGCCCCGGAGGCAGGCTCTTTGGAAACACCATATATTTT.

The chain couples TRBV6-2 or TRBV6-3 to TRBJ2-1, with 10 bases aligning to TRBD1. Germline CDR1 and CDR2: MNHEY and SVGEGT. The CDR3 covers 15 residues. Trimming took 7 bases from V and 8 from J; bases not matched to a gene: 11. The CDR3 region is CASTSRRQGADEQFF. The CDR3, as DNA: TGTGCCAGCACTTCCCGAAGACAGGGGGCAGATGAGCAGTTCTTC.

This clonotype has at least ten counts. The J gene is TRBJ1-5, the V gene TRBV28; tentatively, D is TRBD1 (5 bases). Germline lookup yields CDR1 MDHEN and CDR2 SYDVKM. This CDR3 spans 13 amino acids. Between the trimmed V and J ends, which lost 4 bases and 4 bases, there was a span of 8 bases. The DNA for the CDR3 is TGTGCCAGCAGTTCTGACAGTAATCAGCCCCAGCATTTT. It encodes CASSSDSNQPQHF.

This clonotype was counted at least ten times. V and J are TRBV28 and TRBJ2-7, with D possibly being TRBD1 (6 bases). The CDR3 runs to 13 residues. V lost 3 bases and J lost 4, with 10 bases in between. The germline V gene has CDR1 MDHEN and CDR2 SYDVKM. The CDR3 coding sequence is TGTGCCAGCAGTTTTCGTCAGGGGTACGAGCAGTACTTC. It specifies CASSFRQGYEQYF.

The chain couples TRBV6-2 or TRBV6-3 to TRBJ2-7; possibly TRBD1 for D (6 bases). CDR3 length: 15 residues. With 4 bases removed from V and 0 bases from J, the gap between germline ends came to 13 bases. Germline values: CDR1 MNHEY, CDR2 SVGEGT. CDR3 DNA: TGTGCCAGCAGTTTCAGGGGAGCTAGCTCCTACGAGCAGTACTTC. It is translated as CASSFRGASSYEQYF.

The table lists this clonotype with a count of one. Because the CDR3 is missing its conserved closing phenylalanine or tryptophan, this is likely a read error. The DNA is left out, because the CDR3 cannot be placed on it with certainty; the CDR3 is given as TCRdb lists it. The rearrangement joins TRBV7-9 to TRBJ2-1; the D call TRBD2 from the table was never checked on the DNA. The CDR3 totals 18 residues, both ends included. The germline CDR1 and CDR2 sequences are SEHNR and FQNEAQ (reference sequence). The CDR3 is CASSFASGRASSYNEHFC.

The chain joins TRBV5-1 to TRBJ1-1; a weak D match, TRBD1 (6 bases). CDR3 length: 13 amino acids. Per the germline V gene, CDR1 is SGHRS and CDR2 is YFSETQ. Deletions cut 4 bases from V and 6 bases from J, with 13 bases between. CDR3 in amino acids: CASSLAGVPEAFF. The CDR3 DNA follows: TGCGCCAGCAGCCTGGCAGGGGTTCCTGAAGCTTTCTTT.

The chain carries TRBV27 and TRBJ2-7; 7 bases align to TRBD1. The CDR3 is 15 amino acids. V dropped 3 bases and J dropped 5; count of bases not matched to a gene: 10. Germline V lookup: CDR1 MNHEY, CDR2 SMNVEV (reference sequence). The CDR3 DNA reads TGTGCCAGCAGTTTTATGAGACAGGGTCTAAACGAGCAGTACTTC. Translated: CASSFMRQGLNEQYF.